A single sample gave rise to the 30 T cell receptor beta chains below, sequenced in a study of cytomegalovirus exposure and HLA in healthy donors. 60 Vbeta and 13 Jbeta primers were used in PCR. Here immunoSEQ multiplex PCR was the method, and the copy in TCRdb shows in-frame clones only, minus some. The table shows roughly 180,000 clones, with about four fifths occurring only once. Sequenced material: PBMCs. These receptors all come from a boy between 10 and 17 years old in good health and CMV-seronegative.

The chain has TRBV30 and TRBJ1-1; the D gene is possibly TRBD1 (5 bases). Between the trimmed V and J ends, which lost 0 bases and 3 bases, there was a span of 11 bases. CDR1 is GTSNPN and CDR2 is SVGIG in the germline V gene (reference sequence). This CDR3 has 14 amino acids. Here the CDR3 DNA reads TGTGCCTGGAGTGTTGGGGGGAAGGACACTGAAGCTTTCTTT. Its translation is CAWSVGGKDTEAFF. Combining the CDR3 with reference TRBV30 and TRBJ1-1 gives the whole variable domain SQTIHQWPATLVQPVGSPLSLECTVEGTSNPNLYWYRQAAGRGLQLLFYSVGIGQISSEVPQNLSASRPQDRQFILSSKKLLLSDSGFYLCAWSVGGKDTEAFFGQGTRLTVV.

This chain connects TRBV9 to TRBJ2-7; 7 nucleotides match TRBD2. The junction had 12 bases not matched to a gene; V was cut back by 3 bases and J by 0 bases. Looked up from germline, CDR1 is SGDLS and CDR2 is YYNGEE. CDR3 length equals 17 residues. The CDR3, as DNA: TGTGCCAGCAGCGAGAGGGGAGGGCCGTTGAGCTCCTACGAGCAGTACTTC. Its protein is CASSERGGPLSSYEQYF.

The chain joins TRBV7-9 to TRBJ1-1; 10 positions match TRBD1. V trimming: 5 bases; J trimming: 1 base; junction bases outside the gene matches: 4. The CDR3 consists of 15 residues. In germline, CDR1 is SEHNR, CDR2 FQNEAQ (reference sequence). The DNA of the CDR3 is TGTGCCAGCAGCCGATGGGACAGGGGGAACACTGAAGCTTTCTTT. Protein sequence: CASSRWDRGNTEAFF.

The chain carries TRBV6-7 and TRBJ2-1, with D possibly matching TRBD1 (5 bases). TRBV6-7 carries the ORF label, with uncertain function. Trimming left V 2 bases short and J 6 bases short, with 17 bases between. The CDR3 loop spans 16 amino acids. For the CDR3, the DNA is TGTGCCAGCAGTTACCGCAGGGTAACATTGTCCAATGAGCAGTTCTTC. The encoded protein is CASSYRRVTLSNEQFF.

The rearrangement links TRBV7-3 to TRBJ1-1; 8 positions agree with TRBD1. The CDR3 sequence is 15 residues long. V lost 5 bases, J lost 2 bases, and 7 bases stayed unmatched. Germline CDR1 is SGHTA and CDR2 is FQGTGA. This CDR3 reads CASSTRQGKNTEAFF. The CDR3 DNA sequence: TGTGCCAGCAGCACACGACAGGGGAAAAACACTGAAGCTTTCTTT.

The gene calls are TRBV30 and TRBJ2-1, with TRBD2 identical over 8 bases. The CDR3 extends over 16 amino acids. Germline loops: CDR1 GTSNPN, CDR2 SVGIG (reference sequence). V gave up 0 bases and J gave up 2 bases; unmatched junction bases: 6. Here the CDR3 reads CAWSVMLREAYNEQFF. In DNA form, the CDR3 reads TGTGCCTGGAGTGTAATGTTGCGGGAGGCCTACAATGAGCAGTTCTTC.

This clone was observed a few times. The chain links TRBV6-1 to TRBJ1-5; D gene uncertain. CDR1 and CDR2 from the germline V gene are MNHNS and SASEGT. The CDR3 spans 20 residues. V lost 4 bases to trimming and J lost 1 base, with 26 bases between them. CDR3 sequence: CASSGPLRRTQRLSNQPQHF. The CDR3 DNA reads as TGTGCCAGCAGTGGTCCCCTCAGACGGACTCAACGCCTCAGCAATCAGCCCCAGCATTTT.

This chain joins TRBV10-2 and TRBJ2-1; 7 bases agree with TRBD2. Germline V gene sequence: CDR1 WSHSY, CDR2 SAAADI. V shed 7 bases, J shed 6 bases, and the junction held 0 bases outside the gene matches. The CDR3 consists of 11 residues. This chain's CDR3 is CASTGGNEQFF. CDR3 DNA sequence: TGCGCCAGCACGGGGGGCAATGAGCAGTTCTTC.

In its sample, this clone was seen a few times. V is TRBV6-1 and J is TRBJ2-3, with 9 bases aligning to TRBD2. V lost 8 bases and J lost 1; bases outside the gene matches: 4. The V gene's germline CDR1 is MNHNS and CDR2 SASEGT. The CDR3 runs to 14 residues. This CDR3 is CASGGGGGTDTQYF. The CDR3 DNA reads TGTGCCAGCGGGGGCGGGGGGGGCACAGATACGCAGTATTTT.

This clone came up a few times. The chain carries TRBV6-4 and TRBJ2-3, with D maybe TRBD2 (5 bases). The V and J ends lost 2 bases and 0 bases respectively, with 6 bases between them. The CDR3 covers 14 residues. Germline V gene lookup returns CDR1 MRHNA and CDR2 SNTAGT. CDR3 amino acids: CASSDGGSTDTQYF. In DNA, the CDR3 is TGTGCCAGCAGTGACGGCGGGAGCACAGATACGCAGTATTTT.

The chain uses TRBV5-1 and TRBJ2-7; 10 bases align to TRBD2. Trimming cost V 4 bases and J 0 bases; bases outside gene matches: 7. This CDR3 region has 16 residues. Germline CDR1 reads SGHRS; CDR2 reads YFSETQ. The CDR3 bases are TGCGCCAGCAGCGTGACTGTAGCGGGAGGCTCCTACGAGCAGTACTTC. Translating gives CASSVTVAGGSYEQYF.

The V gene is TRBV11-2, the J gene TRBJ2-7, with D maybe TRBD2 (5 bases). Trimming removed 0 bases from V and 2 bases from J, with 14 bases in between. CDR3 length: 16 amino acids. The V gene's germline CDR1 is SGHAT and CDR2 FQNNGV. The DNA of the CDR3 is TGTGCCAGCAGCTTAGATCCGTACGGGAATCCCTACGAGCAGTACTTC. Translated: CASSLDPYGNPYEQYF.

This clone was seen a handful of times. The CDR3 loop is CASSLGASNQETQYF. CDR3 nucleotide sequence: TGCGCCAGCAGCTTGGGAGCTAGCAACCAAGAGACCCAGTACTTC. The chain couples TRBV5-1 to TRBJ2-5; possibly TRBD2 for D (5 bases). The CDR3 is 15 residues long. In germline, CDR1 is SGHRS, CDR2 YFSETQ. V was cut by 0 bases and J by 0 bases, with 9 bases left in between.

This clone was counted a single time. V and J are TRBV11-1 and TRBJ1-1; D is unclear. Trimming took off 6 bases at V and 6 bases at J, with 11 bases between the two ends. Germline V gene data show CDR1 as SGHAT and CDR2 as FQDESV (reference sequence). CDR3 size: 12 residues. The chain's CDR3 is CASRASYAEAFF. The CDR3 coding sequence is TGTGCCAGCAGGGCTAGTTATGCTGAAGCTTTCTTT. Complete variable domain (other parts from reference TRBV11-1 and TRBJ1-1): EAEVAQSPRYKITEKSQAVAFWCDPISGHATLYWYRQILGQGPELLVQFQDESVVDDSQLPKDRFSAERLKGVDSTLKIQPAELGDSAMYLCASRASYAEAFFGQGTRLTVV.

This clone has a single count. The chain carries TRBV29-1 and TRBJ1-1; no clear D gene. Trimming shortened V by 4 bases and J by 4 bases, and 10 bases separated the two germline ends. Germline values: CDR1 SQVTM, CDR2 ANQGSEA. This CDR3 has 12 amino acids. The CDR3 here is CSVGRKITEAFF. In DNA, the CDR3 is TGCAGCGTTGGCAGGAAAATCACTGAAGCTTTCTTT.

This clone was recorded only once. The V gene is TRBV30, the J gene TRBJ2-7; 7 bases are shared with TRBD1. After removal of 1 base from V and 2 bases from J, the junction contained 8 bases not matched to a gene. Looked up from germline, CDR1 is GTSNPN and CDR2 is SVGIG (reference sequence). This CDR3 has 15 residues. In nucleotides, the CDR3 is TGTGCCTGGAGTGGAGGGGCTGACAGGGCCTACGAGCAGTACTTC. This translates into CAWSGGADRAYEQYF.

On this clone itself: This same CDR3 is encoded by further DNA sequences in the sample. V and J are TRBV6-4 and TRBJ1-1; 8 nucleotides agree with TRBD1. V shed 11 bases and J 3 bases; nucleotides not matched to a gene: 14. Germline CDR1 is MRHNA and CDR2 is SNTAGT. The CDR3 extends over 15 amino acids. This chain's CDR3 is CARPGRGPTYTEAFF. Written as DNA, the CDR3 is TGTGCCCGCCCGGGCAGGGGGCCTACTTACACTGAAGCTTTCTTT.

The CDR3 nucleotides are TGCGCCAGCAGCCAGGCTCCAGGGCTGGAGACCCAGTACTTC. It codes for CASSQAPGLETQYF. The rearrangement joins TRBV5-1 to TRBJ2-5, with D maybe TRBD1 (5 bases). The germline V gene has CDR1 SGHRS and CDR2 YFSETQ. Trimming stripped 4 bases from V and 5 bases from J, with 15 bases between. This CDR3 has 14 amino acids.

The V call is TRBV5-1, the J call TRBJ1-1; TRBD1 aligns across 10 bases. V shed 4 bases, J shed 5 bases, and the junction held 14 bases outside the gene matches. Germline V gene lookup returns CDR1 SGHRS and CDR2 YFSETQ. This CDR3 comprises 17 residues. The chain's CDR3 is CASSQDRGAHGWTEAFF. CDR3 DNA sequence: TGCGCCAGCAGCCAGGACAGGGGGGCACACGGTTGGACTGAAGCTTTCTTT.

This chain uses TRBV30 with TRBJ1-2, with a weak D call TRBD1 (5 bases). The CDR3 consists of 14 residues. Germline V CDR1 and CDR2: GTSNPN, SVGIG (reference sequence). V lost 4 bases to trimming and J lost 1 base, with 13 bases between them. This CDR3 reads CAWTPTAVNYGYTF. CDR3 DNA: TGTGCCTGGACCCCGACAGCAGTTAACTATGGCTACACCTTC.

The V and J genes are TRBV7-3 and TRBJ2-1; a possible D gene is TRBD2 (6 bases). The CDR3 covers 16 residues. With 1 base removed from V and 2 bases from J, the gap between germline ends came to 12 bases. CDR1 is SGHTA and CDR2 is FQGTGA in the germline V gene. As DNA, the CDR3 is TGTGCCAGCAGCTTAAGGCCGCTAGCGACCTACAATGAGCAGTTCTTC. Its protein is CASSLRPLATYNEQFF.

V is TRBV21-1 and J is TRBJ1-5; the table gives TRBD1 as D, unverified against the DNA. TRBV21-1 is classified as a pseudogene. The CDR3 is 17 residues long. The CDR3 loop is CASSAGTGPYSNQPQHF. Written as DNA, the CDR3 is TGTGCCAGCAGCGCTGGGACAGGGCCCTATAGCAATCAGCCCCAGCATTTT.

The genes are TRBV2 and TRBJ2-7, with TRBD2 identical over 9 bases. The CDR3 sequence is 15 residues long. V was clipped by 6 bases and J by 6 bases; unmatched bases: 12. Looked up from germline, CDR1 is SNHLY and CDR2 is FYNNEI. The CDR3 DNA is TGTGCCAGCAGCCTGGGGAGTAGCGGGAGTTCCGAGCAGTACTTC. As protein: CASSLGSSGSSEQYF.

This chain links TRBV6-4 with TRBJ1-2; TRBD1 matches 8 bases. CDR1 MRHNA and CDR2 SNTAGT come from the germline V gene. V trimming: 7 bases; J trimming: 8 bases; junction bases outside the gene matches: 9. The CDR3 is made up of 13 amino acids. CDR3 sequence: CASKGQGFHGYTF. CDR3 nucleotides: TGTGCCAGCAAAGGACAGGGCTTTCACGGCTACACCTTC.

The gene calls are TRBV7-2 and TRBJ2-6; D remains unclear. Germline CDR1 reads SGHTA; CDR2 reads FQGNSA. V dropped 5 bases and J dropped 0 bases, with 11 bases sitting between them. The CDR3 spans 16 residues. The CDR3 here is CASSQADSSGANVLTF. Written as DNA, the CDR3 is TGTGCCAGCAGCCAAGCTGACTCCTCTGGGGCCAACGTCCTGACTTTC.

The V gene is TRBV5-1, the J gene TRBJ1-2, with D possibly being TRBD1 (5 bases). There are 15 residues in the CDR3. The germline V gene has CDR1 SGHRS and CDR2 YFSETQ. Trimming removed 0 bases at V and 6 bases at J, with 15 bases between. CDR3 sequence: CASSLAAGRVDGYTF. In DNA form, the CDR3 reads TGCGCCAGCAGCTTGGCCGCAGGGAGGGTAGATGGCTACACCTTC.

The rearrangement links TRBV10-2 to TRBJ2-3; the D gene is possibly TRBD2 (5 bases). Deletions cut 5 bases from V and 1 base from J, with 7 bases between. This CDR3 is 13 amino acids long. The germline CDR1 and CDR2 sequences are WSHSY and SAAADI. The CDR3 sequence: CASSYGGTDTQYF. The CDR3 coding sequence is TGCGCCAGCAGTTACGGGGGCACAGATACGCAGTATTTT.

CDR3 DNA: TGTGCCAGCAGTTCGGACCGGAGGAACAGTGAAAAACTGTTTTTT. Residues: CASSSDRRNSEKLFF. The chain joins TRBV6-5 to TRBJ1-4, with D unclear. The V gene's germline CDR1 is MNHEY and CDR2 SVGAGI. V was trimmed by 4 bases and J by 7 bases, leaving 16 bases between them. This CDR3 comprises 15 residues.

As for this clone: The same CDR3 also results from other DNA sequences found in this sample. The chain carries TRBV29-1 and TRBJ1-2; D unresolved. CDR3 length equals 12 residues. Germline values: CDR1 SQVTM, CDR2 ANQGSEA. Trimming removed 1 base from V and 2 bases from J, with 5 bases in between. CDR3 loop: CSVEGRNYGYTF. For the CDR3, the DNA is TGCAGCGTTGAAGGGCGGAACTATGGCTACACCTTC.

This clone has just a few counts. The CDR3 loop is CASSLIQDSYEQYF. DNA for the CDR3: TGCGCCAGCAGCTTGATTCAGGACTCCTACGAGCAGTACTTC. The genes are TRBV5-1 and TRBJ2-7, with D uncertain. Germline-derived CDR1 and CDR2 are SGHRS and YFSETQ. The CDR3 consists of 14 residues. V was clipped by 1 base and J by 0 bases, with 8 bases between them.